The T cell receptor (beta chain) described here comes from a study of cytomegalovirus exposure and HLA in healthy donors. General observations from the study: Listed as cytomegalovirus-associated were 150 or so TCR beta chains. An analysis done earlier found most TCR beta V segments productive about 87% or about 30% of the time.

Primers included in the PCR were 60 Vbeta and 13 Jbeta primers. The method was immunoSEQ multiplex PCR; TCRdb's version includes in-frame clones alone and lacks a portion of them. Of 140,000 to 150,000 clones listed, roughly three quarters are singletons. A remark on this clone: What it binds is unknown.

The source is a man aged 55 to 70 in good health and CMV-seronegative. What was sequenced was PBMCs.

The chain's CDR3 is CASSYSRQGSYEQYF. The CDR3 bases are TGTGCCAGCAGTTACTCTCGCCAGGGCTCCTACGAGCAGTACTTC. V usage is TRBV6-5 and J usage is TRBJ2-7; perhaps TRBD1 as D (5 bases). This CDR3 region has 15 residues. Germline V gene sequence: CDR1 MNHEY, CDR2 SVGAGI. V gave up 0 bases and J gave up 0 bases, with 9 bases separating them.